Below, 16 T cell receptor beta chains from the same sample are listed, as sequenced in a study of blood T cell repertoires in COVID-19. This table comes from immunoSEQ multiplex PCR, and its TCRdb copy is limited to in-frame clones, with some not included. The table has approximately 170,000 clones, 90% seen once. The specimen sequenced was peripheral blood. These receptors were collected from a man aged 55-75 years with active or convalescent COVID-19.

The rearrangement uses TRBV29-1 and TRBJ1-2; 7 bases agree with TRBD1. The CDR3 is 14 residues long. Per the germline V gene, CDR1 is SQVTM and CDR2 is ANQGSEA. The junction had 5 bases not matched to a gene; V was cut back by 3 bases and J by 1 base. The CDR3 here is CSVDPGQSNYGYTF. The CDR3 nucleotides read TGCAGCGTTGATCCGGGACAGAGTAACTATGGCTACACCTTC.

This clone was seen only once. V and J are TRBV3-1 (or the pseudogene TRBV3-2) and TRBJ2-7, with 8 bases lining up with TRBD1. Trimming removed 6 bases from V and 1 base from J; junction bases left unmatched: 11. CDR1 LGHDT and CDR2 YNNKEL come from the germline V gene (reference sequence). The CDR3 sequence is 16 residues long. CDR3 region: CASSHSPRQGSYEQYF. CDR3 DNA: TGTGCCAGCAGTCACTCGCCCCGACAGGGGTCCTACGAGCAGTACTTC.

V and J are TRBV5-4 and TRBJ2-1; tentative D call: TRBD1 (6 bases). CDR1 and CDR2 from the germline V gene are SGHNT and YYREEE (reference sequence). With 5 bases removed from V and 8 bases from J, the gap between germline ends came to 17 bases. This CDR3 contains 14 residues. The CDR3 protein is CASSRAGESYEQFF. CDR3 DNA: TGTGCCAGCAGTAGGGCAGGGGAGAGCTATGAGCAGTTCTTC.

The rearrangement joins TRBV18 to TRBJ2-3; D is possibly TRBD1 (5 bases). Trimming pared 2 bases from V and 0 bases from J, leaving 9 bases between. Germline CDR1 KGHSH, CDR2 LQKENI. This CDR3 is 15 amino acids long. The CDR3 bases are TGTGCCAGCTCACCAATTGGGGCTAGCACAGATACGCAGTATTTT. Protein: CASSPIGASTDTQYF.

The J gene is TRBJ1-1, the V gene TRBV19; the match to TRBD1 covers 7 bases. From germline, CDR1 is LNHDA and CDR2 SQIVND (reference sequence). This CDR3 spans 15 amino acids. V lost 4 bases, J lost 4 bases, and 9 bases stayed unmatched. The CDR3 DNA sequence: TGTGCCAGTAGTACAGCAGGGGGTGGTGTCACTGAAGCTTTCTTT. Translating it yields CASSTAGGGVTEAFF.

The V and J genes are TRBV2 and TRBJ2-7, with TRBD1 identical over 7 bases. V shed 8 bases and J 2 bases; nucleotides not matched to a gene: 12. CDR3 length: 15 residues. The germline gives CDR1 SNHLY, CDR2 FYNNEI. As DNA, the CDR3 is TGTGCCAGCGAGGTAAACAGGGGCTCGGCCTACGAGCAGTACTTC. This sequence encodes CASEVNRGSAYEQYF.

The rearrangement uses TRBV19 and TRBJ1-5; 7 bases match TRBD1. Losses at the gene ends were 5 bases for V and 6 bases for J; bases not matched to a gene: 7. CDR3 length: 14 residues. CDR1 is LNHDA and CDR2 is SQIVND in the germline V gene (reference sequence). DNA for the CDR3: TGTGCCAGTAGTGGGTTACAGGGGACTCAGCCCCAGCATTTT. This encodes CASSGLQGTQPQHF.

The chain recombines TRBV5-4 with TRBJ1-4, with TRBD1 matching 8 bases. The junction had 7 bases not matched to a gene; V was cut back by 3 bases and J by 6 bases. The germline V gene has CDR1 SGHNT and CDR2 YYREEE (reference sequence). The CDR3 runs to 15 residues. CDR3 coding DNA: TGTGCCAGCAGCTCTGGACAGGGAGACTATGAAAAACTGTTTTTT. Amino acid sequence: CASSSGQGDYEKLFF.

The chain combines TRBV5-1 with TRBJ1-6; 7 bases are shared with TRBD1. Trimming removed 0 bases from V and 7 bases from J; junction bases left unmatched: 10. This CDR3 spans 17 amino acids. Germline V CDR1 and CDR2: SGHRS, YFSETQ. The CDR3 DNA sequence: TGCGCCAGCAGCTTGGTCGCAGGGGGAAGTCGGAATTCACCCCTCCACTTT. This encodes CASSLVAGGSRNSPLHF.

The chain links TRBV11-2 to TRBJ1-3; D is possibly TRBD1 (6 bases). The CDR3 loop spans 14 amino acids. Germline assignment: CDR1 SGHAT and CDR2 FQNNGV. V lost 4 bases to trimming and J lost 8 bases, with 15 bases between them. This chain's CDR3 is CASSSNRVRDTIYF. The CDR3 bases are TGTGCCAGCAGCTCCAACAGGGTTCGGGACACCATATATTTT. Together with reference TRBV11-2 and TRBJ1-3, the CDR3 gives the full variable domain: EAGVAQSPRYKIIEKRQSVAFWCNPISGHATLYWYQQILGQGPKLLIQFQNNGVVDDSQLPKDRFSAERLKGVDSTLKIQPAKLEDSAVYLCASSSNRVRDTIYFGEGSWLTVV.

The V call is TRBV18, the J call TRBJ2-3; TRBD1 might be the D (5 bases). There are 15 residues in the CDR3. Trimming pared 2 bases from V and 4 bases from J, leaving 13 bases between. Per germline, CDR1 KGHSH and CDR2 LQKENI. The CDR3 coding sequence is TGTGCCAGCTCACCATTCCAGCAGGGTGCAGATACGCAGTATTTT. The encoded protein is CASSPFQQGADTQYF.

Comment on this clone: A junction boundary mismatches the germline segment, possibly from a read error. The chain joins TRBV5-1 to TRBJ2-5; 8 positions match TRBD1. CDR3 size: 12 residues. The germline gives CDR1 SGHRS, CDR2 YFSETQ. The CDR3 sequence is CASSARTGSFNF. In nucleotides, the CDR3 is TGCGCCAGCAGCGCTAGGACAGGGTCCTTCAACTTC.

This chain connects TRBV28 to TRBJ2-7; D is unclear. The germline V gene encodes CDR1 MDHEN and CDR2 SYDVKM. The length of the CDR3 is 14 residues. V lost 4 bases, J lost 2 bases, and 12 bases lay in between. The CDR3 spells CASSSGSLTYEQYF. CDR3 DNA: TGTGCCAGCAGTTCCGGGTCCCTCACCTACGAGCAGTACTTC.

This clone was observed a few times. This sequence joins TRBV18 and TRBJ2-1, with 9 nucleotides matching TRBD2. V was pared by 2 bases and J by 4 bases, with 6 bases of the junction left unmatched. The germline CDR1 and CDR2 sequences are KGHSH and LQKENI. The CDR3 is made up of 16 amino acids. CDR3 amino acids: CASSPEAGGGYNEQFF. For the CDR3, the DNA is TGTGCCAGCTCACCAGAAGCGGGAGGAGGATACAATGAGCAGTTCTTC.

V and J are TRBV10-3 and TRBJ1-4, with unresolved D. The CDR3 spans 14 residues. V lost 3 bases and J 3 bases, leaving 8 bases between the germline ends. CDR1 and CDR2 from the germline V gene are ENHRY and SYGVKD. CDR3: CAISDLGSNEKLFF. The CDR3 coding sequence is TGTGCCATCAGTGACCTAGGATCTAATGAAAAACTGTTTTTT.

V usage is TRBV2 and J usage is TRBJ2-2; 11 bases line up with TRBD2. There are 16 residues in the CDR3. Trimming cost V 6 bases and J 7 bases; bases outside gene matches: 10. Germline assignment: CDR1 SNHLY and CDR2 FYNNEI. The CDR3 nucleotides read TGTGCCAGCAGACCCCAACTAGCGGGAGTGGGCGGGGAGCTGTTTTTT. Protein sequence: CASRPQLAGVGGELFF.